This TCR beta chain was obtained from a study of cytomegalovirus exposure and HLA in healthy donors. Study in general: The study's early data release held about 85 million unique TCRs from HLA-typed donors.

In germline, CDR1 is SEHNR, CDR2 FQNEAQ (reference sequence). The CDR3 is 16 amino acids. V was pared by 0 bases and J by 3 bases, with 14 bases between. Primers for the PCR totalled 60 Vbeta and 13 Jbeta. Sequencing used immunoSEQ multiplex PCR; TCRdb keeps in-frame clones, though not all of them. The table shows 100,000 to 150,000 clones, with 65% to 85% occurring only once. The source is a woman between 18 and 29 years old in good health and CMV-seronegative. The chain has TRBV7-9 and TRBJ1-2; possibly TRBD1 for D (5 bases). The sequencing sample was made of PBMCs. The CDR3 sequence is CASSLAILGGDYGYTF. CDR3 DNA sequence: TGTGCCAGCAGCTTAGCGATTCTTGGGGGGGACTATGGCTACACCTTC.